The T cell receptor beta chain described here comes from a study of Ad26.COV2.S vaccination and SARS-CoV-2 variants. Overall study: Donor was assigned to the Ad26.COV2.S arm of trial COV1001. In the study, Ad26.COV2.S was injected intramuscularly once, or twice 56 days apart. Study results and caveats: Recipients of either vaccine or placebo displayed similar breadth of non-spike TCRs. Total responses of T cells may have been underestimated by the analyses of TCR breadth and depth.

The protocol was immunoSEQ multiplex PCR, while the TCRdb copy is restricted to in-frame clones and leaves out a portion. The sample lists more than 300,000 clones, about 85% occurring once. On this clone itself: Antigen specificity is unknown.

Sample treatment: approximately 18 received Ad26.COV2.S at low or high dose, single or two shots; about five received placebo; per-sample allocation not given. Collection of samples fell on day 63 after the first vaccine or placebo injection. The germline V gene has CDR1 SGHTA and CDR2 FQGTGA. This CDR3 comprises 14 residues. V gave up 4 bases and J gave up 9 bases, with 16 bases separating them. The sequencing used peripheral blood, collected in a trial of Ad26.COV2.S vaccine versus placebo. This receptor was identified in a person aged 18-60 years who received the Ad26.COV2.S COVID-19 vaccine or a placebo. The rearrangement joins TRBV7-3 to TRBJ2-1, with D perhaps TRBD1 (7 bases). CDR3 residues: CASSSRRGLSEQFF. CDR3 DNA: TGTGCCAGCAGCTCCCGGAGGGGGCTAAGTGAGCAGTTCTTC.